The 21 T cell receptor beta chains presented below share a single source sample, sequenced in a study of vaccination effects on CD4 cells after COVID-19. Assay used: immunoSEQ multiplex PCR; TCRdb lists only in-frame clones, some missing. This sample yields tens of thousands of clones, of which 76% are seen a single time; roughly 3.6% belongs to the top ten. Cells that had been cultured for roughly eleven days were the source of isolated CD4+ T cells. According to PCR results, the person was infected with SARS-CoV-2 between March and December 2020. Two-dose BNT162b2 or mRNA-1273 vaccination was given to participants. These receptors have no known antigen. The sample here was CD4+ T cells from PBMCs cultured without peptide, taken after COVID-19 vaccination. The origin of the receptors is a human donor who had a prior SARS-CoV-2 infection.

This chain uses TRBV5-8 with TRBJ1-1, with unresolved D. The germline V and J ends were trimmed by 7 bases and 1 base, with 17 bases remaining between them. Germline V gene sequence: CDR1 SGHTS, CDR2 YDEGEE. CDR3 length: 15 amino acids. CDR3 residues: CASHLGVGRNTEAFF. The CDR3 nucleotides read TGTGCCAGCCACCTTGGAGTCGGGCGGAACACTGAAGCTTTCTTT.

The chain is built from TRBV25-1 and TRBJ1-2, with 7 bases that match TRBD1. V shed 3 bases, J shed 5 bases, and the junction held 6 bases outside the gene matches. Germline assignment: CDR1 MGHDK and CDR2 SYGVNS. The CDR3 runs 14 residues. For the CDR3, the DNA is TGTGCCAGCAGTGACAGGGGGAGGGGTTATGGCTACACCTTC. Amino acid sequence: CASSDRGRGYGYTF.

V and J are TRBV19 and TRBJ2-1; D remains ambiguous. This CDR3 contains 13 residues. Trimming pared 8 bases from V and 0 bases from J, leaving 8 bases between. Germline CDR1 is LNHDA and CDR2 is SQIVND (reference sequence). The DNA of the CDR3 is TGTGCCAGTGGGCCCAACTCCTACAATGAGCAGTTCTTC. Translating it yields CASGPNSYNEQFF. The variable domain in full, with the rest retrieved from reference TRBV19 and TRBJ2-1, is DGGITQSPKYLFRKEGQNVTLSCEQNLNHDAMYWYRQDPGQGLRLIYYSQIVNDFQKGDIAEGYSVSREKKESFPLTVTSAQKNPTAFYLCASGPNSYNEQFFGPGTRLTVL.

CDR3 DNA sequence: TGTGCCATCAGCCGATCGGGGGCAACTAATGAAAAACTGTTTTTT. Encoded protein: CAISRSGATNEKLFF. The chain has TRBV10-3 and TRBJ1-4; a possible D gene is TRBD1 (5 bases). The CDR3 extends over 15 amino acids. The V gene lost 6 bases and the J gene lost 0 bases, with 11 bases spanning the gap. Germline V gene lookup returns CDR1 ENHRY and CDR2 SYGVKD.

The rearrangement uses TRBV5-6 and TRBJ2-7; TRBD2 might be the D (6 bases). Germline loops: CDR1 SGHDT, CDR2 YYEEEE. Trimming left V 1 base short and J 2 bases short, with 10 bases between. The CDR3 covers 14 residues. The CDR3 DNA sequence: TGTGCCAGCAGCTTGTGGCTAGCGCCCTACGAGCAGTACTTC. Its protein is CASSLWLAPYEQYF.

The CDR3 coding sequence is TGTGCCAGCAGTTTAGGTCGGGGGGCTCAGCCCCAGCATTTT. Its translation: CASSLGRGAQPQHF. The chain links TRBV28 to TRBJ1-5; perhaps TRBD1 as D (6 bases). Trimming shortened V by 2 bases and J by 6 bases, and 11 bases separated the two germline ends. The germline V gene has CDR1 MDHEN and CDR2 SYDVKM. The CDR3 extends over 14 amino acids.

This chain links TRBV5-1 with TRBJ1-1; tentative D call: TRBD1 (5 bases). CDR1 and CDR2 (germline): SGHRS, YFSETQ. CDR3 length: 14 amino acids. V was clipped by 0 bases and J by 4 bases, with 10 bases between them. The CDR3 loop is CASSLERGGTEAFF. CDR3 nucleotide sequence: TGCGCCAGCAGCTTGGAGAGGGGAGGCACTGAAGCTTTCTTT.

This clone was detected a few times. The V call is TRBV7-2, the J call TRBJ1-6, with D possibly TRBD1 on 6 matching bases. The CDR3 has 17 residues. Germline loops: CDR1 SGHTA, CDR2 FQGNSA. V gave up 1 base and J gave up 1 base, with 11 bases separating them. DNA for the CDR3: TGTGCCAGCAGCTTAGGATACAGGGCTTCCTATAATTCACCCCTCCACTTT. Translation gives CASSLGYRASYNSPLHF.

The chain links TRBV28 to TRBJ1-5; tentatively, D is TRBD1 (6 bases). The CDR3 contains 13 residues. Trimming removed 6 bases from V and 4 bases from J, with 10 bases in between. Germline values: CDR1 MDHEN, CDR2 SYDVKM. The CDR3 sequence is CASRMDRNQPQHF. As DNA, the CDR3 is TGTGCCAGCAGGATGGACAGAAATCAGCCCCAGCATTTT.

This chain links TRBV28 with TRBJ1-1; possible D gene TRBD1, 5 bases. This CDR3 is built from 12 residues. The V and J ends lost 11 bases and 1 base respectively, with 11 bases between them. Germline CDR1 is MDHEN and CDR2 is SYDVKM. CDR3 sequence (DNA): TGTGCCTCCCTCGGGGGGAACACTGAAGCTTTCTTT. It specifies CASLGGNTEAFF. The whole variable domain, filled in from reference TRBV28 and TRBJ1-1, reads DVKVTQSSRYLVKRTGEKVFLECVQDMDHENMFWYRQDPGLGLRLIYFSYDVKMKEKGDIPEGYSVSREKKERFSLILESASTNQTSMYLCASLGGNTEAFFGQGTRLTVV.

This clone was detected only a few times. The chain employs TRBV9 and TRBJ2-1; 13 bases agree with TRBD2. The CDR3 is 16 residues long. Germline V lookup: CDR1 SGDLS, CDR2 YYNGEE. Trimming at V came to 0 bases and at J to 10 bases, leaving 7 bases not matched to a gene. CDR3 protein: CASSVELAGGGREQFF. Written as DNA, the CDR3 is TGTGCCAGCAGCGTAGAACTAGCGGGAGGGGGTCGCGAGCAGTTCTTC.

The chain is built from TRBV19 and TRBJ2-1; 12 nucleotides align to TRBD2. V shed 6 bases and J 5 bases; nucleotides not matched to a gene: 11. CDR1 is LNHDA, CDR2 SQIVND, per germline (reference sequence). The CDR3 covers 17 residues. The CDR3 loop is CASSASGGATLNNEQFF. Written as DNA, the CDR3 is TGTGCCAGTAGCGCTAGCGGGGGGGCCACTCTTAACAATGAGCAGTTCTTC.

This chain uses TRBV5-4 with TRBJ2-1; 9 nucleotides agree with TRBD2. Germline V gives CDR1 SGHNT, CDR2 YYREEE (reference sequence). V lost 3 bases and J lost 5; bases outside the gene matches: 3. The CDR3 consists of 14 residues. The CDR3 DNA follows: TGTGCCAGCAGCTCGGGACTAGCAGACAATGAGCAGTTCTTC. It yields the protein CASSSGLADNEQFF.

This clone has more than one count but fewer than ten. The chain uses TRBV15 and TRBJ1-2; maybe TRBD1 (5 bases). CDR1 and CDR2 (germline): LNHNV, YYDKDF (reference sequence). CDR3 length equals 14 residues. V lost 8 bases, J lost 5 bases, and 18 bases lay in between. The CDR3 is CATAADTTFYGYTF. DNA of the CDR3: TGTGCCACCGCGGCGGACACTACATTTTATGGCTACACCTTC.

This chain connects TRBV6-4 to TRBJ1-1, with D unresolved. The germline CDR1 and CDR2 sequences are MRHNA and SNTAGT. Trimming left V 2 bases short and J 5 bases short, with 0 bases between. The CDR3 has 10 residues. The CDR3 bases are TGTGCCAGCAGTGACACTGAAGCTTTCTTT. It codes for CASSDTEAFF.

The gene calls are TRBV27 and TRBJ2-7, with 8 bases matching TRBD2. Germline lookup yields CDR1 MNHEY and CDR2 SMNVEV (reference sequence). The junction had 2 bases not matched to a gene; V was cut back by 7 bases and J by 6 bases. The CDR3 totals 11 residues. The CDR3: CASTLAGEQYF. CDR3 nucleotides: TGTGCCAGCACGCTAGCGGGCGAGCAGTACTTC.

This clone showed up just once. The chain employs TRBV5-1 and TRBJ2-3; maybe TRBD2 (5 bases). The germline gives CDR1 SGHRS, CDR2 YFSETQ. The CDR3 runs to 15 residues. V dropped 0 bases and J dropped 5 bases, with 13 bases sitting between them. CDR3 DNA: TGCGCCAGCAGCTTGGACGTGGGAGAATTAGATACGCAGTATTTT. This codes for CASSLDVGELDTQYF.

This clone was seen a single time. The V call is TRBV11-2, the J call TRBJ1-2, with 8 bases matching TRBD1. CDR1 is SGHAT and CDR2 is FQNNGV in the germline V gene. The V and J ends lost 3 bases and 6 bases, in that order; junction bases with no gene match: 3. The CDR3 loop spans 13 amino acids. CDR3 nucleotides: TGTGCCAGCAGCTTGGACAGGGTAAATGGCTACACCTTC. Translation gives CASSLDRVNGYTF.

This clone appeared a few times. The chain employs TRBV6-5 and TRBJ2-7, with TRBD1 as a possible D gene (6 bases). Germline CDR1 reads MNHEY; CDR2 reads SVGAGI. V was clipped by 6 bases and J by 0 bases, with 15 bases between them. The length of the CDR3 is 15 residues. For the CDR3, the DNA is TGTGCCAGCAGAAATCTACAGGGCCACTCCTACGAGCAGTACTTC. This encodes CASRNLQGHSYEQYF.

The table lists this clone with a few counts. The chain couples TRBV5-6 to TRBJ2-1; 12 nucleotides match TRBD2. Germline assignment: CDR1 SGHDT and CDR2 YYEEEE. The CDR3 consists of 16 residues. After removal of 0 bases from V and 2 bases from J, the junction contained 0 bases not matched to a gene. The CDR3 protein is CASSLASGRAYNEQFF. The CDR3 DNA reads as TGTGCCAGCAGCTTGGCTAGCGGGAGGGCCTACAATGAGCAGTTCTTC.

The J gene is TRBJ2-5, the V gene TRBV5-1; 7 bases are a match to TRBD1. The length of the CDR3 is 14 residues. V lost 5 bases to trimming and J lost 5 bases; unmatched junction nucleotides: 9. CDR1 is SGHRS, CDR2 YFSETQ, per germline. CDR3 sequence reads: CASSLGQLRETQYF. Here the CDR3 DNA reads TGCGCCAGCAGTCTGGGACAGCTCAGGGAGACCCAGTACTTC.